Here is one T cell receptor (beta chain) with its context. Its matching antigen is unknown. CDR1 is LNHNV, CDR2 YYDKDF, per germline (reference sequence). V shed 5 bases, J shed 0 bases, and the junction held 7 bases outside the gene matches. CDR3 length equals 16 residues. The data are from a study of T cells in Graves' hyperthyroidism and ophthalmopathy. The study's findings and limits: Blood also contained most expanded thyroid clonotypes above 0.001.

RNA transcripts served as the template for amplifying TCR beta CDR3 regions. The TCR CDR3 first-round RT-PCR relied on the HTBI primer set. From the multiplex PCR reads, TCRdb called clonotypes with MiXCR, one entry per CDR3 protein. This table holds approximately 530,000 distinct CDR3 sequences, 16% found once. Sample: blood. V is TRBV15 and J is TRBJ2-7, with 10 bases identical to TRBD2. This sequence originates from a woman younger than 35 with Graves' hyperthyroidism. CDR3 sequence: CATSSPSGRPSYEQYF. As DNA, the CDR3 is TGTGCCACCAGCTCCCCTAGCGGGAGACCCTCCTACGAGCAGTACTTC.